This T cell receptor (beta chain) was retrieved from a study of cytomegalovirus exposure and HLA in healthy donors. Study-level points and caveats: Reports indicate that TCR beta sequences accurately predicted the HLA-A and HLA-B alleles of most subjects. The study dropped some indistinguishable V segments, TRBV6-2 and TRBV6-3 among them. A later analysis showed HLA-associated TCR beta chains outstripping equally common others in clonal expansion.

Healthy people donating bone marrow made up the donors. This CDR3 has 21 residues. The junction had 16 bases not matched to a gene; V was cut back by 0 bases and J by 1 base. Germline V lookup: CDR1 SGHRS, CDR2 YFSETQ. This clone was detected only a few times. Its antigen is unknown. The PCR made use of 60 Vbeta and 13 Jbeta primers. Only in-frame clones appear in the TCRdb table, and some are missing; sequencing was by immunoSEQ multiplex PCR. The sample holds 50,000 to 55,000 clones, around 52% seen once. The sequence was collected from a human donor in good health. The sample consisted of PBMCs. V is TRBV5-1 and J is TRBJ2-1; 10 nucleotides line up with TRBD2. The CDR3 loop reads CASSLAGGGAGGLGSYNEQFF. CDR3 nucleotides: TGCGCCAGCAGCTTGGCCGGGGGGGGAGCGGGGGGGCTCGGGTCCTACAATGAGCAGTTCTTC. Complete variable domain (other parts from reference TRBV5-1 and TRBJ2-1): KAGVTQTPRYLIKTRGQQVTLSCSPISGHRSVSWYQQTPGQGLQFLFEYFSETQRNKGNFPGRFSGRQFSNSRSEMNVSTLELGDSALYLCASSLAGGGAGGLGSYNEQFFGPGTRLTVL.